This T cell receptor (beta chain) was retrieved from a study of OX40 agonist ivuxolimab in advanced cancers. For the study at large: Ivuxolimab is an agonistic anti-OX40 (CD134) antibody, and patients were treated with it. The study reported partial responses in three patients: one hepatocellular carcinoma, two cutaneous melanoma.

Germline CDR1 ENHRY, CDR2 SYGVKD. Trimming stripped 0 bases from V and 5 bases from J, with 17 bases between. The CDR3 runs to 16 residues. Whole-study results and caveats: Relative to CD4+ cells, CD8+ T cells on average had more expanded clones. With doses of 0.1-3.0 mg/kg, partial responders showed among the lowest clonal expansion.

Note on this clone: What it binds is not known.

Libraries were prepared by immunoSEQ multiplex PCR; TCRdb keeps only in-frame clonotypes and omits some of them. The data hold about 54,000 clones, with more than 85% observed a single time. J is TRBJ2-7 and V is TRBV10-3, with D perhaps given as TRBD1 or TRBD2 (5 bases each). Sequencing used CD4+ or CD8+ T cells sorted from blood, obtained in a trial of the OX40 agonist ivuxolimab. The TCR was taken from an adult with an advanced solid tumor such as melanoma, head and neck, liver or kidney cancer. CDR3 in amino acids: CAISESSGTARNEQYF. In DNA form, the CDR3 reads TGTGCCATCAGTGAGTCCTCGGGGACCGCACGAAACGAGCAGTACTTC.